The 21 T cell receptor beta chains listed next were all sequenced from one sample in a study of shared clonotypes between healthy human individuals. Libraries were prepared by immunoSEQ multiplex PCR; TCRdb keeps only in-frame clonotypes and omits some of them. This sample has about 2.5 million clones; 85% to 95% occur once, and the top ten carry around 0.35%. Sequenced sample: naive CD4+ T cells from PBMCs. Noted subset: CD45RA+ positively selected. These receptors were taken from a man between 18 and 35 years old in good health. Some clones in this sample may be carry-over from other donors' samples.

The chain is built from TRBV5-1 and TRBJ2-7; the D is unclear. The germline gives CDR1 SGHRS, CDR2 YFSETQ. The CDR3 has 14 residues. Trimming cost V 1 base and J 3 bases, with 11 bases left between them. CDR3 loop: CASSLRQRDYEQYF. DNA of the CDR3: TGCGCCAGCAGCTTGCGTCAGAGAGACTACGAGCAGTACTTC.

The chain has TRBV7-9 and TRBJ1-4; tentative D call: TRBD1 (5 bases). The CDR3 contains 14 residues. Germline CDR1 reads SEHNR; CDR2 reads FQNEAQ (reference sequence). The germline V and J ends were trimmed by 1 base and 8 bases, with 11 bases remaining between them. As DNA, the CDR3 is TGTGCCAGCAGCTTAGGGGGCGCAGAGGAAAAACTGTTTTTT. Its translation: CASSLGGAEEKLFF.

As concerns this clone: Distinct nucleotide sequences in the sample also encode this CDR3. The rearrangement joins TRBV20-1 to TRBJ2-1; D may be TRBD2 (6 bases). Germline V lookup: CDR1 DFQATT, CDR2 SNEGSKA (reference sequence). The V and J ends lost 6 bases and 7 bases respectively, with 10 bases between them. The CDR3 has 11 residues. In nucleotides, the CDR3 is TGCAGTGCCGCCGGGACTAATGAGCAGTTCTTC. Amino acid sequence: CSAAGTNEQFF.

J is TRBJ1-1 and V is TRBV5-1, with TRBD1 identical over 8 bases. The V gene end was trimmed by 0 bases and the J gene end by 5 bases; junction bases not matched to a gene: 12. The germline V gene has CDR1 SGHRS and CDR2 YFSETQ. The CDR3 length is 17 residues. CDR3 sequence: CASSLAGQGAMVTEAFF. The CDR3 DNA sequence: TGCGCCAGCAGCTTGGCCGGGCAGGGGGCAATGGTAACTGAAGCTTTCTTT. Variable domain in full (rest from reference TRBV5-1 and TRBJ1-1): KAGVTQTPRYLIKTRGQQVTLSCSPISGHRSVSWYQQTPGQGLQFLFEYFSETQRNKGNFPGRFSGRQFSNSRSEMNVSTLELGDSALYLCASSLAGQGAMVTEAFFGQGTRLTVV.

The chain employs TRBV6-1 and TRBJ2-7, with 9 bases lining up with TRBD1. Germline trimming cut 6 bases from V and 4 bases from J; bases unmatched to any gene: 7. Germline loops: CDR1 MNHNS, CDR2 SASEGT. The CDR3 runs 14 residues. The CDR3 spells CASSRDRAEYEQYF. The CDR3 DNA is TGTGCCAGCAGCCGGGACAGGGCGGAGTACGAGCAGTACTTC.

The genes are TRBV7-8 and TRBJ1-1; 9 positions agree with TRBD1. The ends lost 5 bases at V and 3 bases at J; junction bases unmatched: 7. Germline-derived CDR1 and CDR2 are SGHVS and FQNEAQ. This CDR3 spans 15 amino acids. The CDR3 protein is CASSIRTGADTEAFF. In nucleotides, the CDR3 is TGTGCCAGCAGCATTAGGACAGGGGCTGACACTGAAGCTTTCTTT.

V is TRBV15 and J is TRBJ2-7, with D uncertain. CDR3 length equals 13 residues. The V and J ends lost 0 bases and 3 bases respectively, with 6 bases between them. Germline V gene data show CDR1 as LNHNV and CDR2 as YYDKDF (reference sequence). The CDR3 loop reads CATSRDQVYEQYF. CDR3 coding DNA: TGTGCCACCAGCAGAGATCAGGTCTACGAGCAGTACTTC.

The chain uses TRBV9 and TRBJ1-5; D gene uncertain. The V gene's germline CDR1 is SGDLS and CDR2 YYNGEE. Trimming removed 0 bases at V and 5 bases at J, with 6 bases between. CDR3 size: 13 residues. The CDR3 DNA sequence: TGTGCCAGCAGCGTAGGACAATATCAGCCCCAGCATTTT. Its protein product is CASSVGQYQPQHF.

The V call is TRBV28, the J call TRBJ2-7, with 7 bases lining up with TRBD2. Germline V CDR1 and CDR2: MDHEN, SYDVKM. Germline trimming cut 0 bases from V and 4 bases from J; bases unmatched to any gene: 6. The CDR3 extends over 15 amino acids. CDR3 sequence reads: CASSLWPGGTYEQYF. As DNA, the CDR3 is TGTGCCAGCAGTTTATGGCCGGGAGGTACTTACGAGCAGTACTTC.

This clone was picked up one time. As DNA, the CDR3 is TGTGCCAGCAGTTCCCCCTTGGGGCTCGGCACCGGGGAGCTGTTTTTT. This translates into CASSSPLGLGTGELFF. The rearrangement uses TRBV28 and TRBJ2-2; TRBD1 is a possible D gene (5 bases). The CDR3 is made up of 16 amino acids. V lost 4 bases and J lost 4, with 16 bases in between. CDR1 is MDHEN and CDR2 is SYDVKM in the germline V gene.

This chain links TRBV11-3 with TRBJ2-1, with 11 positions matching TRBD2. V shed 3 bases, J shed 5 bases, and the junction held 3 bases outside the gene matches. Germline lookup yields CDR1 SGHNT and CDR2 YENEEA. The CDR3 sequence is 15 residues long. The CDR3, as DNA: TGTGCCAGCAGCTTTGGGACTAGCGGTAACAATGAGCAGTTCTTC. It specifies CASSFGTSGNNEQFF.

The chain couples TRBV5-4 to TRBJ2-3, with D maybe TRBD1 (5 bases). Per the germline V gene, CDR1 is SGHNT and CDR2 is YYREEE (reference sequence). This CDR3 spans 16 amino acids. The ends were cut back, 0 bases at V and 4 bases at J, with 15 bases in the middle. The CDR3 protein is CASSLAKGVGSDTQYF. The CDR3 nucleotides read TGTGCCAGCAGCTTGGCCAAAGGGGTGGGCTCAGATACGCAGTATTTT.

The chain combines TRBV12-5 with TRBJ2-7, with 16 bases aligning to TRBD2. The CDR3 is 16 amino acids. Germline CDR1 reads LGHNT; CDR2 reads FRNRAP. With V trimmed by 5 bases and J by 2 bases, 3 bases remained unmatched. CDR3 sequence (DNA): TGTGCTAGTGGTCCCGGGACTAGCGGGAGGGCCTACGAGCAGTACTTC. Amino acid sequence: CASGPGTSGRAYEQYF.

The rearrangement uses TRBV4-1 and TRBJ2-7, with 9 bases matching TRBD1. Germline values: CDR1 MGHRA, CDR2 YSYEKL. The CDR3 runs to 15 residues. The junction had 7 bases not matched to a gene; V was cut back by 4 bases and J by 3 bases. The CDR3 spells CASSRGQGRFYEQYF. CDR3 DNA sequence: TGCGCCAGCAGCCGTGGACAGGGGAGATTCTACGAGCAGTACTTC.

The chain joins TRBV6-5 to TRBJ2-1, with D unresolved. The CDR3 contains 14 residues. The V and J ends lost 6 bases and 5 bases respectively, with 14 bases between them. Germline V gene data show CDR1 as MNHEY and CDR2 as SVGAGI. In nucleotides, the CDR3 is TGTGCCAGCAGACCCTCTCTCGGGCACAATGAGCAGTTCTTC. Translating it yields CASRPSLGHNEQFF.

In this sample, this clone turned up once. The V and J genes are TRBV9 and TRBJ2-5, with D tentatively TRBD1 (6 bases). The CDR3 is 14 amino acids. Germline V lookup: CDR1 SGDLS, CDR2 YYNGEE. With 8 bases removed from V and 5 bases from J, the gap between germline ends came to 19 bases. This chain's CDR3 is CASSFRAGAETQYF. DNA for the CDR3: TGTGCCAGTTCTTTTCGGGCAGGGGCGGAGACCCAGTACTTC.

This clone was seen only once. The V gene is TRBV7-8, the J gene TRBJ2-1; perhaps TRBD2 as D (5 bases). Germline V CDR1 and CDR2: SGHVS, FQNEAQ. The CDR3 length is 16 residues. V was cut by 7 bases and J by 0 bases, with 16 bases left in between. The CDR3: CASTFSGGSSYNEQFF. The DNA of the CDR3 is TGTGCCAGCACCTTCAGCGGAGGAAGCTCCTACAATGAGCAGTTCTTC.

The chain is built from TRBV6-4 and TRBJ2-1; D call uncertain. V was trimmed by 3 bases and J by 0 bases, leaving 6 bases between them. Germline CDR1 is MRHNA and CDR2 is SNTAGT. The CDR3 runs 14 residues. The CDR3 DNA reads TGTGCCAGCAGTGAATTTAGCTCCTACAATGAGCAGTTCTTC. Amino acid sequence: CASSEFSSYNEQFF.

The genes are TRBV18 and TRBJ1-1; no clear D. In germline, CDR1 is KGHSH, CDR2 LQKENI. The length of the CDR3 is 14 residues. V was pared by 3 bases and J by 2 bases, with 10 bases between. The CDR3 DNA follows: TGTGCCAGCTCACCTTTCGGGGATAACACTGAAGCTTTCTTT. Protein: CASSPFGDNTEAFF.

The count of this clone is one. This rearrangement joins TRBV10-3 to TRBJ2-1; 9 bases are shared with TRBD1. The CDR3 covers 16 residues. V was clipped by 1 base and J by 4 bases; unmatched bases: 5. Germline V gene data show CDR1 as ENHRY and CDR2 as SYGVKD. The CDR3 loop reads CAISEWTGTGYNEQFF. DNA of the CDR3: TGTGCCATCAGTGAGTGGACAGGGACAGGGTACAATGAGCAGTTCTTC.

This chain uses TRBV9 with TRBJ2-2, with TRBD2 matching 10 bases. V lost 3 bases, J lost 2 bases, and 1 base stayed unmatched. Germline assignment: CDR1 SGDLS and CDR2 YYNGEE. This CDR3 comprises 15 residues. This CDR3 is CASSELAGNTGELFF. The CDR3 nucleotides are TGTGCCAGCAGCGAACTAGCGGGAAACACCGGGGAGCTGTTTTTT.